Listed below are T cell receptor beta chains from one sample, sequenced in a study of PD-1 blockade in classical Hodgkin lymphoma. The repertoire was sequenced with immunoSEQ multiplex PCR; TCRdb's copy has only in-frame clones and lacks some. This table has about 4,000 clones, approximately 66% appearing once. This material consisted of CD8+ T cells from blood, taken before the fourth cycle of nivolumab. These receptors were obtained from a human donor with classical Hodgkin lymphoma. Both conserved end residues are part of each CDR3. A D gene is named only where the DNA matches it firmly. Size is omitted from some rows. Given values are once, few, many or a class for expanded clones.

v_call	clone_size	d_call	j_call	cdr3_nt	cdr3_aa
TRBV4-1	NA	TRBD2	TRBJ2-3	TGCGCCAGCAGCCAAGATAAGATTAGCGGGAGTATCCTCGATACGCAGTATTTT	CASSQDKISGSILDTQYF
TRBV9	NA	TRBD2	TRBJ2-5	TGTGCCAGCAGCGGACTAGCGGGGCCTGGTGAGCAAGAGACCCAGTACTTC	CASSGLAGPGEQETQYF
TRBV7-9	NA	NA	TRBJ1-3	TGTGCCAGCAGCACCTGGAGGTCGGGAAACACCATATATTTT	CASSTWRSGNTIYF
TRBV7-8	NA	NA	TRBJ2-3	TGTGCCAGCAGCCCCCTCGGGGCGGGCACAGATACGCAGTATTTT	CASSPLGAGTDTQYF
TRBV21-1	few	NA	TRBJ1-2	TGTGCCAGCAGCGGGACAGGGGGCGGGAAGACTAACTATGGCTACACCTTC	CASSGTGGGKTNYGYTF
TRBV5-8	NA	NA	TRBJ2-7	TGTGCCAGCAGCTTGGCGGGAACCTACGAGCAGTACTTC	CASSLAGTYEQYF
TRBV9	NA	NA	TRBJ2-7	TGTGCCAGCAGCGTAGGATGGGGACCGAACTACGAGCAGTACTTC	CASSVGWGPNYEQYF
TRBV27	NA	TRBD2	TRBJ2-1	TGTGCCAGCAAAACTAGCGGGAGGAACAATGAGCAGTTCTTC	CASKTSGRNNEQFF
TRBV4-3	NA	NA	TRBJ2-2	TGCGCCAGCAGCCAAGATTCATTGGGACTGATGTCCACCGGGGAGCTGTTTTTT	CASSQDSLGLMSTGELFF
TRBV6-1	NA	NA	TRBJ2-7	TGTGCCAGCAGTGGCGGGGTTAGCTACGAGCAGTACTTC	CASSGGVSYEQYF
TRBV6-1	few	NA	TRBJ1-1	TGTGCCAGCAGTGAAGGTTTTGTCAGCTCCTCAGGCAACACTGAAGCTTTCTTT	CASSEGFVSSSGNTEAFF
TRBV7-6	few	TRBD2	TRBJ2-5	TGTGCCAGCAGCACCGGGGGGGGGAGATATGAAGAGACCCAGTACTTC	CASSTGGGRYEETQYF
TRBV7-7	NA	TRBD2	TRBJ2-3	TGTGCCAGCAGCTTACTAGCGGGAGGGACACTAGATACGCAGTATTTT	CASSLLAGGTLDTQYF
TRBV19	NA	TRBD1	TRBJ2-1	TGTGCCAGTAAGGAGACAGGGCTGTTAGGGGAATACAATGAGCAGTTCTTC	CASKETGLLGEYNEQFF
TRBV7-9	NA	TRBD2	TRBJ2-5	TGTGCCAGCAGCTTAGAACGGGAGGTCGAGACCCAGTACTTC	CASSLEREVETQYF
TRBV7-6	NA	NA	TRBJ2-2	TGTGCCAGCAGCCGTAGAGGGTACACCGGGGAGCTGTTTTTT	CASSRRGYTGELFF
TRBV7-8	NA	TRBD2	TRBJ2-1	TGTGCCAGCAGCCGATGGGGGGGGTCCTACAATGAGCAGTTCTTC	CASSRWGGSYNEQFF
TRBV4-3	NA	NA	TRBJ1-2	TGCGCCAGCAGCCCGTCCCGGGAAGGCTATGGCTACACCTTC	CASSPSREGYGYTF
TRBV7-9	NA	TRBD1	TRBJ1-2	TGTGCCAGCAGCTTAGTACTCTCCGGGACAGGCAACTATGGCTACACCTTC	CASSLVLSGTGNYGYTF
TRBV7-9	NA	NA	TRBJ1-1	TGTGCCAGCAGATCGGGACTTGCTGAAGCTTTCTTT	CASRSGLAEAFF
TRBV7-9	NA	TRBD1	TRBJ1-1	TGTGCCAGCAGCCTGACAGGGGGCGAGACTGAAGCTTTCTTT	CASSLTGGETEAFF
TRBV4-3	few	TRBD1	TRBJ1-2	TGCGCCAGCAGCCAAGGGATAGGGGACAGGGGGACCTTACTCTATGGCTACACCTTC	CASSQGIGDRGTLLYGYTF
TRBV7-9	NA	NA	TRBJ1-2	TGTGCCAGCAGTTCAGTCCTAGATAACTATGGCTACACCTTC	CASSSVLDNYGYTF
TRBV11-3	NA	NA	TRBJ2-6	TGTGCCAGCAGCTTAGTAGGGGGGGCCCCTGGGGCCAACGTCCTGACTTTC	CASSLVGGAPGANVLTF
TRBV5-4	NA	NA	TRBJ2-7	TGTGCCAGCAGCTACGAAACCTACGAGCAGTACTTC	CASSYETYEQYF
TRBV9	few	NA	TRBJ2-3	TGTGCCAGCAGCCTGGAGGGGAGGCCTAGCACAGATACGCAGTATTTT	CASSLEGRPSTDTQYF
TRBV27	few	TRBD1	TRBJ2-3	TGTGCCAGCAGCAATATGGGACAGGCATTAGATACGCAGTATTTT	CASSNMGQALDTQYF
TRBV5-5	NA	NA	TRBJ1-1	TGTGCCAGCAGCTTGTCCTCGGGCTTGAACACTGAAGCTTTCTTT	CASSLSSGLNTEAFF
TRBV6-5	NA	NA	TRBJ1-1	TGTGCCAGCAGTTACGGGGCAGCTTTCTTT	CASSYGAAFF
TRBV13	few	TRBD1	TRBJ2-1	TGTGCCAGCAGAAGGACAGGGTACGTCTACAATGAGCAGTTCTTC	CASRRTGYVYNEQFF
TRBV7-9	NA	TRBD1	TRBJ1-1	TGTGCCAGCTCATATCCGGGACAGGGGTTTGCTGAAGCTTTCTTT	CASSYPGQGFAEAFF
TRBV7-6	once	TRBD1	TRBJ2-7	TGTGCCAGCAGCTTAAGTGGGGACAGCATAACCTACGAGCAGTACTTC	CASSLSGDSITYEQYF
TRBV14	NA	TRBD2	TRBJ2-3	TGTGCCAGCAGCCGCACGACTAGCGGAGTAGCAGATACGCAGTATTTT	CASSRTTSGVADTQYF
TRBV7-9	NA	TRBD2	TRBJ2-2	TGTGCCAGCAGCTCAAGGCGGGAGGGCCTCACCGGGGAGCTGTTTTTT	CASSSRREGLTGELFF
TRBV30	NA	NA	TRBJ1-6	TGTGCCTGGAGTGCTGGGGAGGGGAGCTCCTATAATTCACCCCTCCACTTT	CAWSAGEGSSYNSPLHF
TRBV27	NA	NA	TRBJ2-7	TGTGCCAGCAGTTCGCGACAGGACTCCTACGAGCAGTACTTC	CASSSRQDSYEQYF
TRBV6-5	few	NA	TRBJ1-5	TGTGCCAGCAGTGAAGAGGCAGCACCTCAGCCCCAGCATTTT	CASSEEAAPQPQHF
TRBV19	NA	NA	TRBJ1-5	TGTGCCAGTAGTATAGATTCTGGGGGGTTGGAGCCCCAGCATTTT	CASSIDSGGLEPQHF
TRBV25-1	NA	NA	TRBJ1-1	TGTGCCAGCAGTTCCAACAGCGACCGTATCAACACTGAAGCTTTCTTT	CASSSNSDRINTEAFF
TRBV19	NA	NA	TRBJ2-1	TGTGCCAGTAGTATAGATCCAGGCAATGAGCAGTTCTTC	CASSIDPGNEQFF
TRBV7-3	NA	NA	TRBJ1-6	TGTGCCAGCAGCCCGACGTTAGCTGGGCCCCTCCACTTT	CASSPTLAGPLHF
TRBV7-9	few	NA	TRBJ2-1	TGTGCCAGCAGTTTGGGAGTAGCGGCATACAATGAGCAGTTCTTC	CASSLGVAAYNEQFF
TRBV19	NA	NA	TRBJ1-1	TGTGCCAGTAGTATATCCCGGACAATGAACACTGAAGCTTTCTTT	CASSISRTMNTEAFF
TRBV6-1	NA	NA	TRBJ2-7	TGTGCCAGCAGTGAGGTCGGAGAGCAGTACTTC	CASSEVGEQYF
TRBV29-1	NA	TRBD2	TRBJ2-7	TGCAGCGTTGAGGCGAGCGGGAGGGCGCGCTACGAGCAGTACTTC	CSVEASGRARYEQYF
TRBV6-6	NA	NA	TRBJ2-2	TGTGCCAGCAGTCATGATTTCGCGAACACCGGGGAGCTGTTTTTT	CASSHDFANTGELFF
TRBV7-9	medium-sized	TRBD1	TRBJ2-7	TGTGCCAGCAGCCCGGGGACAGGGGGCCTCTTCGAGCAGTACTTC	CASSPGTGGLFEQYF
TRBV11-2	NA	TRBD2	TRBJ2-7	TGCGCCAGCAGCCAAGAGCCCGGATTCACTAGCGCCGAGCAGTACTTC	CASSQEPGFTSAEQYF
TRBV27	NA	TRBD1	TRBJ2-7	TGTGCCAGCAGTTTCCTCCCAAGACAGGGAGACTACGAGCAGTACTTC	CASSFLPRQGDYEQYF
TRBV4-3	NA	TRBD1	TRBJ1-1	TGCGCCAGCAGCCATTTAGTGATAGACAGGGCCTGGACGAACACTGAAGCTTTCTTT	CASSHLVIDRAWTNTEAFF
TRBV7-9	NA	NA	TRBJ2-5	TGTGCCAGCAGCTTAGTCGGGACGTGGTACCAAGAGACCCAGTACTTC	CASSLVGTWYQETQYF
TRBV6-5	NA	TRBD1	TRBJ1-1	TGTGCCACCCGACAGGGGTTCGGCACTGAAGCTTTCTTT	CATRQGFGTEAFF
TRBV6-1	few	NA	TRBJ2-3	TGTGCCAGCAGTGAATGGTCGGCAGACACAGATACGCAGTATTTT	CASSEWSADTDTQYF
TRBV10-3	NA	NA	TRBJ2-2	TGTGCCATCAGTGTATACTATTACACCGGGGAGCTGTTTTTT	CAISVYYYTGELFF